The rows below give T cell receptor beta chains drawn from one sample of a study of Graves' ophthalmopathy and Graves' hyperthyroidism. TCRdb recomputed calls from the multiplex PCR reads with MiXCR, one row per CDR3 protein. The sample lists about 740,000 distinct CDR3 sequences, roughly two fifths occurring once. The sequencing input was peripheral blood. Receptor source: an adult man with Graves' ophthalmopathy. The CDR3 runs from the conserved cysteine through the conserved F or W. The D gene is left open where the match is weak. Where a row states a size, it is once, few, many or the class of an expanded clone; other rows omit it.

TRBJ2-5	TRBD2	NA	TRBV7-9	TGTGCCAGCAGCTCACGACTAGCGGGGGCCCAAGAGACCCGGTACTTC	CASSSRLAGAQETRYF
TRBJ2-2	TRBD2	NA	TRBV25-1	TGTGCCAGCAGCCTGACTAGCGGGATTTTTGGGGAGCTGTTTTTT	CASSLTSGIFGELFF
TRBJ2-1	NA	NA	TRBV7-3	TGTGCCAGCAGCCTGCACCCTGGAGCCAATGAGCAGTTCTTC	CASSLHPGANEQFF
TRBJ1-5	NA	NA	TRBV11-2	TGTGCCAGCAGCAGGAGTATCAGGCAGCCCCAGCATTTT	CASSRSIRQPQHF
TRBJ1-2	NA	many	TRBV2	TGTGCCAGCGCAGGGGCCGAATATGGCTACACCTTC	CASAGAEYGYTF
TRBJ2-5	NA	NA	TRBV7-9	TGTGCCAGCAGTCATTCCCTAGCAGGGCTCGAGACCCAGTACTTC	CASSHSLAGLETQYF
TRBJ2-5	NA	NA	TRBV12-3/TRBV12-4	TGTGCCAGCAGGCTCTCTAGGGTGCAAGAGACCCAGTACTTC	CASRLSRVQETQYF
TRBJ2-5	NA	NA	TRBV10-3	TGTGCCACCCTGGGGGGGGGGCCTCAAGAGACCCAGTACTTC	CATLGGGPQETQYF
TRBJ1-2	NA	few	TRBV6-5	TGTGCCAGCAGTAATGACGGAAGCTATGGCTACACCTTC	CASSNDGSYGYTF
TRBJ2-7	NA	NA	TRBV25-1	TGTGCCAGCAGCTGGGGGGCAGACCCCTACGAGCAGTACTTC	CASSWGADPYEQYF
TRBJ2-7	NA	NA	TRBV2	TGTGCCACCCCCCCCGGAAGCGACAACTCCTACGAGCAGTACTTC	CATPPGSDNSYEQYF
TRBJ2-2	NA	many	TRBV12-3/TRBV12-4	TGTGCCAGCAGACCCCGTCTTGGGGAGCTGTTTTTT	CASRPRLGELFF
TRBJ1-4	NA	few	TRBV10-3	TGTGCCAGCAGGGATCCTGCAACTAATGAAAAACTGTTTTTT	CASRDPATNEKLFF
TRBJ1-1	NA	NA	TRBV10-3	TGTGCCAGCAGCGTGAGGGCACGGGAGTTCGCTGAAGCTTTCTTT	CASSVRAREFAEAFF
TRBJ1-2	NA	many	TRBV7-2	TGTGCCAGCAGCCACGGGCCTAACTATGGCTACACCTTC	CASSHGPNYGYTF
TRBJ2-7	NA	NA	TRBV6-2/TRBV6-3	TGTGCCAGCAGTCCGACCGGGACGTACGAGCAGTACTTC	CASSPTGTYEQYF
TRBJ2-7	TRBD2	few	TRBV20-1	TGCAGTGCTAGACTAGCGGGAGCAAAGGTAACCTACGAGCAGTACTTC	CSARLAGAKVTYEQYF
TRBJ1-5	TRBD1	NA	TRBV2	TGTGCCAGCACTGGACAGGGGAGGGTCGGGGCCCAGCATTTT	CASTGQGRVGAQHF
TRBJ2-5	TRBD1	NA	TRBV7-9	TGTGCCAGCAGCCCCTCGGGACAGTCCCAAGAGACCCAGTACTTC	CASSPSGQSQETQYF
TRBJ1-1	NA	many	TRBV25-1	TGTGCCAGCAGTGAAAGGGGCAGGAGCACTGAAGCTTTCTTT	CASSERGRSTEAFF
TRBJ2-2	NA	many	TRBV7-9	TGTGCCAGCAGCTTAATGACTATCCGTTACACCGGGGAGCTGTTTTTT	CASSLMTIRYTGELFF
TRBJ1-1	TRBD1	few	TRBV2	TGTGCCAGCAGCCACGGGACAGCTGAAGCTTTCTTT	CASSHGTAEAFF
TRBJ1-3	NA	NA	TRBV4-2	TGTGCCAGCAGCCAAGACTGGAGTTCTGGAAACACCATATATTTT	CASSQDWSSGNTIYF
TRBJ2-2	NA	many	TRBV10-3	TGTGCCATCAATGATGCGGCTTCGAACACCGGGGAGCTGTTTTTT	CAINDAASNTGELFF
TRBJ2-7	NA	few	TRBV7-2	TGTGCCAGCAGCTTCTTCAGAACCTTAACCTACGAGCAGTACTTC	CASSFFRTLTYEQYF
TRBJ1-1	NA	NA	TRBV29-1	TGCAGCTCTCGGACATCAGGAGATACTGAAGCTTTCTTT	CSSRTSGDTEAFF
TRBJ1-5	TRBD1	many	TRBV19	TGTGCCAGTAGTCCTAAGACAGGGTCTTTCAATCAGCCCCAGCATTTT	CASSPKTGSFNQPQHF
TRBJ2-7	TRBD2	NA	TRBV29-1	TGCAGCGTTCGCACTAGCGGATTCTCCTACGAGCAGTACTTC	CSVRTSGFSYEQYF
TRBJ1-6	TRBD1	NA	TRBV12-3/TRBV12-4	TGTGCCAGCAGTCCTGGACAGGGCGGACTCCACTTT	CASSPGQGGLHF
TRBJ2-5	TRBD2	NA	TRBV5-4	TGTGCCGGCAGCTTGGGTGTAGGCGGGGGGGAAGAGACCCAGTACTTC	CAGSLGVGGGEETQYF
TRBJ1-3	NA	NA	TRBV2	TGTGCCAGCAGTGAAGGGTACGGCGGACAAAACACCATATATTTT	CASSEGYGGQNTIYF
TRBJ1-6	NA	many	TRBV10-3	TGTGCCATCAGGACCAGGACAGTTAATTCACCCCTCCACTTT	CAIRTRTVNSPLHF
TRBJ2-7	TRBD2	NA	TRBV2	TGTGCCAGCAGTAGCGGGAAAGCCCACGAGCAGTACTTC	CASSSGKAHEQYF
TRBJ2-5	NA	NA	TRBV29-1	TGCAGCGTTGGGGGAGGACGGGAGACCCAGTACTTC	CSVGGGRETQYF
TRBJ1-5	NA	NA	TRBV24-1	TGTGCCAGCAGGCCCGGGCGGGGTAACCAGCCCCAGCATTTT	CASRPGRGNQPQHF
TRBJ1-1	NA	many	TRBV20-1	TGCAGTGCTAGAGTCGGCAGGGGAGATGAAGCTTTCTTT	CSARVGRGDEAFF
TRBJ1-6	NA	few	TRBV2	TGTGCCAGCAGTCCACGGGGAAGAAACTATAATTCACCCCTCCACTTT	CASSPRGRNYNSPLHF
TRBJ1-2	NA	NA	TRBV4-2	TGTGCCAGCAGCCAAACACTTGACGGGCCTAACTATGGCTACACCTTC	CASSQTLDGPNYGYTF
TRBJ1-6	NA	many	TRBV20-1	TGCAGTGCTAGAGGAGCGGTGAAGGGCAATTCACCCCTCCACTTT	CSARGAVKGNSPLHF
TRBJ1-6	NA	few	TRBV20-1	TGCAGTGCTAGGAAGGGGAGCTCCTATAATTCACCCCTCCACTTT	CSARKGSSYNSPLHF
TRBJ1-2	NA	NA	TRBV7-6	TGTGCCAGCAGCTCATCCGGAACACCTGGAAACACCTTC	CASSSSGTPGNTF
TRBJ1-1	NA	NA	TRBV2	TGTGCCAGCAGTGACAGGGGAGGAGCTTTCTTT	CASSDRGGAFF
TRBJ2-7	NA	NA	TRBV7-9	TGTGCCAGCAGCCGCACGTTACAGGGCTTAACCTACGAGCAGTACTTC	CASSRTLQGLTYEQYF
TRBJ1-4	NA	NA	TRBV25-1	TGTGCCAGCATGGAGGAAAAACTGTTTTTT	CASMEEKLFF
TRBJ2-7	NA	NA	TRBV20-1	TGCAGTGCTAGTTCGGACGGTTACTACGAGCAGTACTTC	CSASSDGYYEQYF
TRBJ1-2	NA	few	TRBV20-1	TGCAGTGCTTCAGAGGATGGCTACACCTTC	CSASEDGYTF
TRBJ1-2	NA	NA	TRBV25-1	TGTGCCAGCAGTGAACCTCACACAGGGACTAACTATGGCTACACCTTC	CASSEPHTGTNYGYTF
TRBJ1-5	NA	NA	TRBV19	TGTGCCAGTAGTGGAGCTCGGGCGCTAGGCAATCAGCCCCAGCATTTT	CASSGARALGNQPQHF
TRBJ2-5	TRBD2	NA	TRBV5-5	TGTGCCAGCAGATCATTTACGCTAGCGGGTGACAGGGAGACCCAGTACTTC	CASRSFTLAGDRETQYF
TRBJ2-7	NA	NA	TRBV2	TGCGCCAGCAGCCAAGATTCATTGGGAACTTACGAGCAGTACTTC	CASSQDSLGTYEQYF
TRBJ2-3	NA	few	TRBV25-1	TGTGCCAGCAGTGAAACACCGGCGGATACGCAGTATTTT	CASSETPADTQYF